The rows below give T cell receptor beta chains drawn from one sample of a study of blood T cell repertoires in COVID-19. The method was immunoSEQ multiplex PCR; TCRdb's version includes in-frame clones alone and lacks a portion of them. The table has 350,000 to 500,000 clones, 70% to 90% seen once. Material for sequencing was PBMCs or T cells enriched from blood (not recorded which). The receptors originated from a woman under 30 who had been exposed to COVID-19. CDR3s include the opening cysteine and the closing phenylalanine or tryptophan. Fields, in order: D gene, V gene, clone size, J gene, CDR3 DNA, CDR3 protein. D genes are given only for firm matches. Rows give clone size only sometimes, using once, few, many, or a class for an expanded clone.

>NA|TRBV28|NA|TRBJ1-5
TGTGCCAGCAGCGTGGGGGGTTATAGTCAGCCCCAGCATTTT
CASSVGGYSQPQHF
>NA|TRBV9|NA|TRBJ1-4
TGTGCCAGCAGCGTAGCGTCCGGCAGGAATAATGAAAAACTGTTTTTT
CASSVASGRNNEKLFF
>TRBD1|TRBV6-5|NA|TRBJ1-1
TGTGCCAGCAGTTACTCGAACAGGGGAAGCACTGAAGCTTTCTTT
CASSYSNRGSTEAFF
>TRBD2|TRBV18|NA|TRBJ2-3
TGTGCCAGCTCACTTCGGACTAGCGCCGATACGCAGTATTTT
CASSLRTSADTQYF
>TRBD2|TRBV7-9|NA|TRBJ2-1
TGTGCCAGCAGCCCCCCCCCGGGACTAACATACAATGAGCAGTTCTTC
CASSPPPGLTYNEQFF
>NA|TRBV4-1|NA|TRBJ2-7
TGCGCCAGCAGCCAAGCGACAGCCCCCTACGAGCAGTACTTC
CASSQATAPYEQYF
>TRBD1|TRBV28|NA|TRBJ1-2
TGTGCCATAGGCCTTCCGGGACAGGAGAACTATGGCTACACCTTC
CAIGLPGQENYGYTF
>TRBD2|TRBV2|NA|TRBJ2-7
TGTGCCAGCAGGCGCGGACTAGCGGACTACGAGCAGTACTTC
CASRRGLADYEQYF
>TRBD1|TRBV5-4|once|TRBJ2-1
TGTGCCAGCAGCTTGGAGGACAGGGGGAATGAGCAGTTCTTC
CASSLEDRGNEQFF
>NA|TRBV19|NA|TRBJ1-1
TGTGCCACCTCTGGGGGCAGAATGAACACTGAAGCTTTCTTT
CATSGGRMNTEAFF
>TRBD1|TRBV28|NA|TRBJ1-5
TGTGCCAGCAGTAGACAGGGGGTAAATCAGCCCCAGCATTTT
CASSRQGVNQPQHF
>NA|TRBV29-1|once|TRBJ1-1
TGCAGCGTCCAACGCATCAGTACAGGGAACACTGAAGCTTTCTTT
CSVQRISTGNTEAFF
>NA|TRBV10-1|NA|TRBJ2-3
TGCGCCAGCAGTGGACCTCCTCAGGCAGATACGCAGTATTTT
CASSGPPQADTQYF
>TRBD1|TRBV7-2|NA|TRBJ2-4
TGTGCCAGCAGCTTCGACGGGACAGGGGGACCCAAAAACATTCAGTACTTC
CASSFDGTGGPKNIQYF
>NA|TRBV25-1|NA|TRBJ2-3
TGTGCCAGCAGTCTGCGGGTGGGCAGAGCTAGCACAGATACGCAGTATTTT
CASSLRVGRASTDTQYF
>TRBD1|TRBV4-1|NA|TRBJ1-2
TGCGCCAGCAGCACCAGGGACAGGGTGCCCAAATCTACTAACTATGGCTACACCTTC
CASSTRDRVPKSTNYGYTF
>NA|TRBV27|once|TRBJ1-2
TGTGCCAGCAGAACGAGAACAGGGTTCTGGCACTATGGCTACACCTTC
CASRTRTGFWHYGYTF
>TRBD1|TRBV5-1|NA|TRBJ2-5
TGCGCCAGCAGCTTGGCGACAGGGGCAGAGACCCAGTACTTC
CASSLATGAETQYF
>NA|TRBV13|NA|TRBJ2-7
TGTGCCAGCAGGGGGATGGGGGCGGGCGAGCAGTACTTC
CASRGMGAGEQYF
>TRBD1|TRBV2|NA|TRBJ2-1
TGTGCCAGCAGTGAAGTAGGGGACAGGGAATATGAGCAGTTCTTC
CASSEVGDREYEQFF
>TRBD1|TRBV30|NA|TRBJ1-5
TGTGCCTGGAGTGCCACAGGGGTTCAGCCCCAGCATTTT
CAWSATGVQPQHF
>TRBD1|TRBV19|once|TRBJ1-1
TGTGCCAGTAGTGAAACCGGGACAGAAAACACTGAAGCTTTCTTT
CASSETGTENTEAFF
>TRBD1|TRBV6-5|NA|TRBJ2-7
TGTGCCAGCAGTTACAAGGGACAGGGGAACTACGAGCAGTACTTC
CASSYKGQGNYEQYF
>TRBD2|TRBV19|NA|TRBJ2-2
TGTGCCAGTACCGGCCCGGGACTAGCCCCCGACACCGGGGAGCTGTTTTTT
CASTGPGLAPDTGELFF
>TRBD1|TRBV24-1|NA|TRBJ2-1
TGTGCCACCAGCGGGACAGCTTACAATGAGCAGTTCTTC
CATSGTAYNEQFF
>TRBD2|TRBV7-3|few|TRBJ2-3
TGTGCCAGCAGCTTAAGAGTGGGACTATTAGATACGCAGTATTTT
CASSLRVGLLDTQYF
>NA|TRBV28|NA|TRBJ2-5
TGTGCCAGCAGTTCTATAACAGGCCAAGAGACCCAGTACTTC
CASSSITGQETQYF
>TRBD1|TRBV3-1/TRBV3-2|NA|TRBJ1-2
TGTGCCAGCAGCCCCTATAGACAGGGGTATAACTATGGCTACACCTTC
CASSPYRQGYNYGYTF
>TRBD1|TRBV4-1|NA|TRBJ1-3
TGCGCCAGCAGCCAAGGACAGGGGGAAGGTGGAAACACCATATATTTT
CASSQGQGEGGNTIYF
>NA|TRBV20-1|NA|TRBJ2-7
TGCAGTGCTAGTAATTGGCGGGGGCCAGCGGGCGAGCAGTACTTC
CSASNWRGPAGEQYF
>NA|TRBV13|NA|TRBJ2-7
TGTGCCAGCAGCCCTGGGGGCTTGAAGAACGAGCAGTACTTC
CASSPGGLKNEQYF
>TRBD1|TRBV7-9|NA|TRBJ2-5
TGTGCCAGCAGCTTCGGACAGGGAAGAGGGGAGACCCAGTACTTC
CASSFGQGRGETQYF
>TRBD1|TRBV24-1|NA|TRBJ1-5
TGTGCCACCAGTGATACAGGGGGCAATCAGCCCCAGCATTTT
CATSDTGGNQPQHF
>TRBD2|TRBV3-1/TRBV3-2|NA|TRBJ2-1
TGTGCCAGCAGCCCTCAAGCGGGAGGGCCCTCGTACAATGAGCAGTTCTTC
CASSPQAGGPSYNEQFF
>TRBD1|TRBV6-2/TRBV6-3|few|TRBJ1-6
TGTGCCAGCAGCCCGACAGGGAATGATTCACCCCTCCACTTT
CASSPTGNDSPLHF
>TRBD1|TRBV19|NA|TRBJ1-4
TGTGCCAGTAGTGCCTCTACAGGGGGAGGTGAAAAACTGTTTTTT
CASSASTGGGEKLFF
>NA|TRBV19|NA|TRBJ1-1
TGTGCCAGTAGTTACTCCCCCGGGACTGAAGCTTTCTTT
CASSYSPGTEAFF
>TRBD2|TRBV19|once|TRBJ2-7
TGTGCCAGTAGTGCCGGGAGGGACTGGGAGCAGTACTTC
CASSAGRDWEQYF
>NA|TRBV6-2/TRBV6-3|once|TRBJ2-7
TGTGCCAGCAGTTATACAAACGAGCAGTACTTC
CASSYTNEQYF
>NA|TRBV29-1|NA|TRBJ1-1
TGCAGCGTTGAAAGGCAGGAGAACACTGAAGCTTTCTTT
CSVERQENTEAFF
>NA|TRBV28|NA|TRBJ2-1
TGTGCCAGCAGTTTCCTCGGTGATGGACTGGGGTACAATGAGCAGTTCTTC
CASSFLGDGLGYNEQFF
>NA|TRBV6-5|NA|TRBJ2-7
TGTGCCAGCAGAAGAACAGGGTCCAATTTCGAGCAGTACTTC
CASRRTGSNFEQYF